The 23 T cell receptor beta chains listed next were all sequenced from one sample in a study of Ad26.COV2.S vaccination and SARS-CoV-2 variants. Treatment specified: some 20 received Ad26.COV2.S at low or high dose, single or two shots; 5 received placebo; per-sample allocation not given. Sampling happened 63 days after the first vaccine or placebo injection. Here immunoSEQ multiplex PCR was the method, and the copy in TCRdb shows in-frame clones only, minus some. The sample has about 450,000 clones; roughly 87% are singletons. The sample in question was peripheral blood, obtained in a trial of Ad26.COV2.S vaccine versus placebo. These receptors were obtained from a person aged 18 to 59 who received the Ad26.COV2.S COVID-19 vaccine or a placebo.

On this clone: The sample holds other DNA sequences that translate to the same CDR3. As DNA, the CDR3 is TGTGCCAGCAGCGTTGGGGGCACAGATACGCAGTATTTT. This sequence encodes CASSVGGTDTQYF. The chain combines TRBV9 with TRBJ2-3; no reliable D call. V dropped 2 bases and J dropped 1 base, with 5 bases sitting between them. Germline values: CDR1 SGDLS, CDR2 YYNGEE. This CDR3 contains 13 residues.

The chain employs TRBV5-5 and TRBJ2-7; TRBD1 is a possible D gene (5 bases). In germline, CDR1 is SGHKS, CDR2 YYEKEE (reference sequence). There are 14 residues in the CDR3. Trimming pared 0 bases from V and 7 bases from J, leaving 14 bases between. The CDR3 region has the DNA TGTGCCAGCAGCTTGGAAGCAGGGTTTGGGGAGCAGTACTTC. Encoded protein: CASSLEAGFGEQYF. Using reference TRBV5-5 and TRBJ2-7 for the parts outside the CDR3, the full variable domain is DAGVTQSPTHLIKTRGQQVTLRCSPISGHKSVSWYQQVLGQGPQFIFQYYEKEERGRGNFPDRFSARQFPNYSSELNVNALLLGDSALYLCASSLEAGFGEQYFGPGTRLTVT.

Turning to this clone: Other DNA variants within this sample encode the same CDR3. The CDR3 spells CASSLAGGTEAFF. CDR3 nucleotides: TGTGCCAGCAGTTTGGCAGGGGGCACTGAAGCTTTCTTT. The chain employs TRBV12-3 or TRBV12-4 and TRBJ1-1; 7 bases align to TRBD1. J gave up 4 bases and V 3 bases, and 2 bases lay outside the gene matches. CDR3 length: 13 residues.

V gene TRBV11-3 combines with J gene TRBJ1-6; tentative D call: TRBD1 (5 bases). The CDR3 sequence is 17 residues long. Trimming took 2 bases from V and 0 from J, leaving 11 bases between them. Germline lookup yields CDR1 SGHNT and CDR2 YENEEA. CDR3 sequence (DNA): TGTGCCAGCAGCTTACAGGGCTTTAGCTCCTATAATTCACCCCTCCACTTT. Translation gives CASSLQGFSSYNSPLHF. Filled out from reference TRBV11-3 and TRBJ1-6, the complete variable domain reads EAGVVQSPRYKIIEKKQPVAFWCNPISGHNTLYWYLQNLGQGPELLIRYENEEAVDDSQLPKDRFSAERLKGVDSTLKIQPAELGDSAVYLCASSLQGFSSYNSPLHFGNGTRLTVT.

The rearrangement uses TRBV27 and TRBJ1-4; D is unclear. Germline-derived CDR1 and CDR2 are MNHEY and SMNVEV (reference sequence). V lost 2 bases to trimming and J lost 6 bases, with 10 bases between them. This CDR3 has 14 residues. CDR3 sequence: CASSLRPSYEKLFF. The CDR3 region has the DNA TGTGCCAGCAGTTTACGCCCGAGCTATGAAAAACTGTTTTTT.

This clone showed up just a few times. The CDR3 loop reads CASSYSSSYNEQFF. The CDR3 DNA is TGTGCCAGCAGTTACTCTAGCTCCTACAATGAGCAGTTCTTC. The chain links TRBV6-2 or TRBV6-3 to TRBJ2-1; D unresolved. Germline CDR1 MNHEY, CDR2 SVGEGT. The V end was cut by 0 bases, the J end by 0 bases, with 3 bases between. The CDR3 covers 14 residues.

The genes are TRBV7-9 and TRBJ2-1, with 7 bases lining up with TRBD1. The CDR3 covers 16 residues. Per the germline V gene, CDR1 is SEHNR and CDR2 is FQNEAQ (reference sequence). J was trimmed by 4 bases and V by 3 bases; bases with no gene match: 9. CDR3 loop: CASSFPPTGYYNEQFF. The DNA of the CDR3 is TGTGCCAGCAGCTTTCCACCGACAGGGTATTACAATGAGCAGTTCTTC.

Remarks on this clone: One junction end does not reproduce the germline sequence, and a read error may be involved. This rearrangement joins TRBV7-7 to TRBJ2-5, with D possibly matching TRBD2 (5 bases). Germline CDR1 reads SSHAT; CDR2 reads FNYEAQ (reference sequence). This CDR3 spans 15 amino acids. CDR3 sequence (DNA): TGTGCTAGCAGTTTCGTTCCGGGAATCGAAGAGACCCAGTACTTC. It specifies CASSFVPGIEETQYF. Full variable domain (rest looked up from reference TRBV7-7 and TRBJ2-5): GAGVSQSPRYKVTKRGQDVTLRCDPISSHATLYWYQQALGQGPEFLTYFNYEAQPDKSGLPSDRFSAERPEGSISTLTIQRTEQRDSAMYRCASSFVPGIEETQYFGPGTRLLVL.

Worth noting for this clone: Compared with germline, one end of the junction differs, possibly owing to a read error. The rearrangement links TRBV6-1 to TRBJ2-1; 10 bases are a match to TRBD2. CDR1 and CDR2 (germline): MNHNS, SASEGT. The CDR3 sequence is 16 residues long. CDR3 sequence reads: CASSEGLAAYYNEQFF. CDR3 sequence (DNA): TGTGCCAGCAGCGAAGGACTAGCGGCCTACTACAATGAGCAGTTCTTC.

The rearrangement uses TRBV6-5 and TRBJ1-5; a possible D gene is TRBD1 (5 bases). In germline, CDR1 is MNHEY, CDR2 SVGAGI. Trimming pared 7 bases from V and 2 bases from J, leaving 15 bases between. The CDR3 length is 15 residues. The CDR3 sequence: CASMGGVVGNQPQHF. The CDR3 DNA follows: TGTGCCAGCATGGGGGGGGTGGTGGGCAATCAGCCCCAGCATTTT.

In DNA form, the CDR3 reads TGCGCCAGCAGCCCCTTACTAGCGGGGGGCCTAAAGACCCAGTACTTC. It encodes CASSPLLAGGLKTQYF. This chain connects TRBV4-1 to TRBJ2-5, with 12 positions matching TRBD2. CDR3 size: 16 residues. Trimming took 4 bases from V and 6 from J; bases not matched to a gene: 9. Germline V CDR1 and CDR2: MGHRA, YSYEKL.

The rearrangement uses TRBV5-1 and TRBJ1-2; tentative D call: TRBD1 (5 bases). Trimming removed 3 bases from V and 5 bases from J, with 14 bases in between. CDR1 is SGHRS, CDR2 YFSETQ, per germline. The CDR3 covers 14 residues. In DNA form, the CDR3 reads TGCGCCAGCAGCTCCGACGGGGGAAGATATGGCTACACCTTC. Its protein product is CASSSDGGRYGYTF.

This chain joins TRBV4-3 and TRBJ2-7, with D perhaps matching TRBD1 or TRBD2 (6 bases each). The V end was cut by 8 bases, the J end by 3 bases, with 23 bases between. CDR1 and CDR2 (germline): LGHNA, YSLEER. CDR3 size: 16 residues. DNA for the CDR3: TGCGCCAGCGGTTCGAGGGGGGTTGGACAGCACTACGAGCAGTACTTC. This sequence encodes CASGSRGVGQHYEQYF.

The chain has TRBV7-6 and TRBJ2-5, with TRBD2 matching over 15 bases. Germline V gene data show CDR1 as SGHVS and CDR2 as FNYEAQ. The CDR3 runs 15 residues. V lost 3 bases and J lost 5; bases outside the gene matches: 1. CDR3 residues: CASSLGTSGGETQYF. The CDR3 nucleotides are TGTGCCAGCAGCTTGGGGACTAGCGGGGGGGAGACCCAGTACTTC.

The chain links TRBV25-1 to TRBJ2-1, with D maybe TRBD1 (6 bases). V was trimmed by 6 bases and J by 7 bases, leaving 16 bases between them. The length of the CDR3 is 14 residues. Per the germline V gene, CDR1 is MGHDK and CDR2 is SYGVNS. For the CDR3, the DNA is TGTGCCAGCAGGGGGGCCCCCCTTTGGAATGAGCAGTTCTTC. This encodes CASRGAPLWNEQFF.

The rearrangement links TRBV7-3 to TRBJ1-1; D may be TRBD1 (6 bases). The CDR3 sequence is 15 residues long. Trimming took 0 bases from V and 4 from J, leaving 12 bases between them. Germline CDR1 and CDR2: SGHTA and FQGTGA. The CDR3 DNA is TGTGCCAGCAGCTTAACAGGGGGGAACCCCACTGAAGCTTTCTTT. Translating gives CASSLTGGNPTEAFF.

Here the CDR3 reads CASSLDRGEEKLFF. The CDR3 coding sequence is TGTGCCAGCAGCCTGGACAGGGGAGAGGAAAAACTGTTTTTT. The J gene is TRBJ1-4, the V gene TRBV11-2, with TRBD1 matching over 9 bases. The CDR3 has 14 residues. The J segment lost 8 bases and the V segment lost 5 bases, leaving 6 bases of the junction unmatched. Germline CDR1 is SGHAT and CDR2 is FQNNGV.

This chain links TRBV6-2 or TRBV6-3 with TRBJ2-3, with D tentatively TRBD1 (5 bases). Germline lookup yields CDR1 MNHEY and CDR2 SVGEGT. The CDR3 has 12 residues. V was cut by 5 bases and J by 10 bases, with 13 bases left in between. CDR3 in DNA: TGTGCCAGCAGTCCCAGGGTCCGATCGCAGTATTTT. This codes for CASSPRVRSQYF.

This CDR3 is CASSDPALGEETQYF. The CDR3 DNA reads TGTGCCAGCAGTGACCCGGCCCTTGGGGAAGAGACCCAGTACTTC. This chain uses TRBV6-6 with TRBJ2-5; no definite D call. The germline CDR1 and CDR2 sequences are MNHNY and SVGAGI (reference sequence). Trimming left V 5 bases short and J 3 bases short, with 16 bases between. The CDR3 consists of 15 residues.

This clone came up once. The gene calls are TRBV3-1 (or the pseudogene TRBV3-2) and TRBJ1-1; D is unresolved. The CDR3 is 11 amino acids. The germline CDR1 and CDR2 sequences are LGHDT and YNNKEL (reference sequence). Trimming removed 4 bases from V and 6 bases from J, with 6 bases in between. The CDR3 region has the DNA TGTGCCAGCAGCCGGGGTGCTGAAGCTTTCTTT. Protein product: CASSRGAEAFF.

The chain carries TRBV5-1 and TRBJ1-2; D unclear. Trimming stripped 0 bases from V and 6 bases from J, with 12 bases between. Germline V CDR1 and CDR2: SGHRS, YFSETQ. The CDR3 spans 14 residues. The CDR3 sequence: CASSLGREWHGYTF. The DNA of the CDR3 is TGCGCCAGCAGCTTGGGTCGGGAGTGGCATGGCTACACCTTC.

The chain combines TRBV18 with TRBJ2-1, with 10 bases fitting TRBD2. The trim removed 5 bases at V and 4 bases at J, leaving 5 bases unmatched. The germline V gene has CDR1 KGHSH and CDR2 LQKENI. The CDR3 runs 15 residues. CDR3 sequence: CASSSSGRQYNEQFF. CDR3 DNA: TGTGCCAGCTCATCTAGCGGGAGACAGTACAATGAGCAGTTCTTC.

The CDR3 region has the DNA TGTGCCAGCAGCTTAATGGTGGGGGACGGCTACACCTTC. This translates into CASSLMVGDGYTF. The gene calls are TRBV7-3 and TRBJ1-2; TRBD1 might be the D (5 bases). The CDR3 runs to 13 residues. Germline CDR1 and CDR2: SGHTA and FQGTGA. With 1 base removed from V and 8 bases from J, the gap between germline ends came to 11 bases.